Sequencing of this TCR beta chain was carried out in a study of T cells in Graves' hyperthyroidism and ophthalmopathy. Turning to the study itself: Peripheral blood collection took place at initial diagnosis, before any treatment.

Using RNA transcripts as the source, TCR beta CDR3 regions were amplified. First-round RT-PCR with HTBI primers amplified the TCR CDR3 region. TCRdb re-called the multiplex PCR reads with MiXCR, one entry per CDR3 protein. Among 200,000 to 300,000 distinct CDR3 sequences listed, around 25% were seen once. V was clipped by 5 bases and J by 1 base, with 12 bases between them. There are 15 residues in the CDR3. Per germline, CDR1 MNHEY and CDR2 SVGEGT. The sample consisted of blood. The V and J genes are TRBV6-2 or TRBV6-3 and TRBJ1-5; D uncertain. The TCR sequence derives from a middle-aged woman with Graves' ophthalmopathy. This chain's CDR3 is CASSLTLGSNQPQHF. The CDR3 DNA follows: TGTGCCAGCAGTCTGACCCTAGGCAGCAATCAGCCCCAGCATTTT.